These 24 T cell receptor beta chains came from one sample sequenced in a study of OX40 agonist ivuxolimab in advanced cancers. The method behind the library was the immunoSEQ multiplex PCR assay. TCRdb carries this immuneACCESS record with in-frame sequences only. Its versions omit some clonotypes, under half of them owing to an unresolved V gene in the studies checked, with the rest unexplained. This sample is represented by some 19,000 clones; 85% to 90% of them were singletons. Jointly, the top ten make up around half of the sample. Specimen: CD4+ or CD8+ T cells sorted from blood, collected in a trial of the OX40 agonist ivuxolimab. The source of these receptors is an adult with an advanced solid tumor such as melanoma, head and neck, liver or kidney cancer.

This clone occurred once. This rearrangement joins TRBV19 to TRBJ2-7; TRBD1 or TRBD2 may be the D gene (5 bases each). The V end lost 6 bases, the J end lost 0 bases, and 12 bases lay between the germline ends. The CDR3 length is 14 residues. The germline V gene has CDR1 LNHDA and CDR2 SQIVND (reference sequence). CDR3 amino acids: CASSAFGGSYEQYF. In DNA form, the CDR3 reads TGTGCCAGTAGCGCGTTTGGGGGCTCCTACGAGCAGTACTTC.

The CDR3: CASTIGGLYTEAFF. CDR3 DNA sequence: TGTGCCAGTACCATCGGGGGGCTGTACACTGAAGCTTTCTTT. The chain has TRBV19 and TRBJ1-1; tentative D call: TRBD1 (6 bases). This CDR3 comprises 14 residues. The V gene's germline CDR1 is LNHDA and CDR2 SQIVND (reference sequence). The V end lost 7 bases, the J end lost 3 bases, and 15 bases lay between the germline ends.

The rearrangement uses TRBV4-3 and TRBJ1-1, with D uncertain. V lost 0 bases and J lost 1, with 9 bases in between. Germline assignment: CDR1 LGHNA and CDR2 YSLEER. CDR3 length: 15 amino acids. This chain's CDR3 is CASSQDISSNTEAFF. The CDR3 DNA reads TGCGCCAGCAGCCAAGATATCAGTTCGAACACTGAAGCTTTCTTT.

The count of this clone is one. The V gene is TRBV9, the J gene TRBJ2-2; D gene uncertain. V was trimmed by 0 bases and J by 7 bases, leaving 4 bases between them. This CDR3 contains 12 residues. The germline gives CDR1 SGDLS, CDR2 YYNGEE. The CDR3 region has the DNA TGTGCCAGCAGCGTAGTTGACGGGGAGCTGTTTTTT. Translating it yields CASSVVDGELFF. The variable domain in full, with the rest retrieved from reference TRBV9 and TRBJ2-2, is DSGVTQTPKHLITATGQRVTLRCSPRSGDLSVYWYQQSLDQGLQFLIQYYNGEERAKGNILERFSAQQFPDLHSELNLSSLELGDSALYFCASSVVDGELFFGEGSRLTVL.

The chain carries TRBV9 and TRBJ2-3, with 7 bases matching TRBD2. Trimming removed 4 bases from V and 1 base from J; junction bases left unmatched: 15. The CDR3 length is 18 residues. Germline assignment: CDR1 SGDLS and CDR2 YYNGEE. The CDR3 DNA follows: TGTGCCAGCAGCCCCTGGGGCCTGGGCGGGAGAGGCACAGATACGCAGTATTTT. Its protein is CASSPWGLGGRGTDTQYF. Complete variable domain (other parts from reference TRBV9 and TRBJ2-3): DSGVTQTPKHLITATGQRVTLRCSPRSGDLSVYWYQQSLDQGLQFLIQYYNGEERAKGNILERFSAQQFPDLHSELNLSSLELGDSALYFCASSPWGLGGRGTDTQYFGPGTRLTVL.

This chain connects TRBV6-1 to TRBJ2-5, with 7 bases fitting TRBD2. TRBJ2-7 explains the end of the DNA better; the J call may be wrong. In germline, CDR1 is MNHNS, CDR2 SASEGT. The CDR3 is 14 residues long. The CDR3 DNA reads as TGTGCCAGCCGAGCGGACTGGGGGAGGGACGAGCAGTACTTC. Its protein product is CASRADWGRDEQYF.

The chain uses TRBV7-8 and TRBJ1-5; unclear D gene. The germline CDR1 and CDR2 sequences are SGHVS and FQNEAQ. V was cut by 5 bases and J by 2 bases, with 10 bases left in between. This CDR3 comprises 14 residues. The CDR3 DNA is TGTGCCAGCAGCCCAACTATTGGCAATCAGCCCCAGCATTTT. This gives the protein CASSPTIGNQPQHF.

This sequence joins TRBV9 and TRBJ2-5, with a tentative D call TRBD2 (5 bases). The CDR3 length is 14 residues. Germline V gene lookup returns CDR1 SGDLS and CDR2 YYNGEE. Trimming shortened V by 3 bases and J by 1 base, and 10 bases separated the two germline ends. The CDR3 loop is CASSGSGVQETQYF. As DNA, the CDR3 is TGTGCCAGCAGCGGGAGCGGAGTCCAAGAGACCCAGTACTTC.

The rearrangement joins TRBV9 to TRBJ2-7, with 14 bases that match TRBD2. Germline CDR1 reads SGDLS; CDR2 reads YYNGEE. J gave up 7 bases and V 5 bases, and 5 bases lay outside the gene matches. The CDR3 loop spans 14 amino acids. CDR3 in DNA: TGTGCCAGCAGTCGGACTAGCGGGAGGTGGGAGCAGTACTTC. This gives the protein CASSRTSGRWEQYF.

V and J are TRBV6-5 and TRBJ2-1; D unresolved. Between the trimmed V and J ends, which lost 0 bases and 8 bases, there was a span of 8 bases. CDR1 and CDR2 from the germline V gene are MNHEY and SVGAGI. The CDR3 is 13 amino acids. The CDR3, as DNA: TGTGCCAGCAGTTACTCCCAATGGGATGAGCAGTTCTTC. Amino acid sequence: CASSYSQWDEQFF.

The chain employs TRBV29-1 and TRBJ2-3; 9 nucleotides align to TRBD2. CDR1 is SQVTM, CDR2 ANQGSEA, per germline. Trimming took 5 bases from V and 2 from J; bases not matched to a gene: 5. The CDR3 is made up of 14 amino acids. In nucleotides, the CDR3 is TGCAGCGTTTCCCTAGCGGGACACACAGATACGCAGTATTTT. It yields the protein CSVSLAGHTDTQYF.

The chain joins TRBV28 to TRBJ2-5; D possibly corresponds to TRBD2 (6 bases). This CDR3 comprises 13 residues. CDR1 is MDHEN, CDR2 SYDVKM, per germline. V was clipped by 3 bases and J by 7 bases, with 12 bases between them. CDR3 protein: CASSLPAGMTQYF. The CDR3 DNA follows: TGTGCCAGCAGTTTGCCTGCGGGGATGACCCAGTACTTC.

The V call is TRBV28, the J call TRBJ1-5; 8 nucleotides agree with TRBD1. The V gene end was trimmed by 3 bases and the J gene end by 0 bases; junction bases not matched to a gene: 7. CDR1 and CDR2 from the germline V gene are MDHEN and SYDVKM. The CDR3 is 17 amino acids. DNA of the CDR3: TGTGCCAGCAGTTTCCGACAGGGGTCCTATAGCAATCAGCCCCAGCATTTT. Protein sequence: CASSFRQGSYSNQPQHF.

This chain links TRBV13 with TRBJ2-1; 9 bases align to TRBD2. This CDR3 is built from 18 residues. Germline lookup yields CDR1 PRHDT and CDR2 FYEKMQ (reference sequence). V dropped 3 bases and J dropped 0; count of bases not matched to a gene: 9. The CDR3 region is CASSFPGLASSSYNEQFF. For the CDR3, the DNA is TGTGCCAGCAGCTTCCCGGGACTAGCTTCGAGCTCCTACAATGAGCAGTTCTTC.

J is TRBJ2-7 and V is TRBV29-1; the match to TRBD1 covers 11 bases. The CDR3 loop spans 15 amino acids. The J segment lost 6 bases and the V segment lost 6 bases, leaving 13 bases of the junction unmatched. Germline assignment: CDR1 SQVTM and CDR2 ANQGSEA. The DNA for the CDR3 is TGCAGCGTAGCCTACTCCGGGACAGGGGGTGCCGAGCAGTACTTC. Protein sequence: CSVAYSGTGGAEQYF.

The rearrangement joins TRBV4-3 to TRBJ2-7, with D possibly matching TRBD2 (5 bases). Deletions cut 1 base from V and 5 bases from J, with 9 bases between. CDR1 and CDR2 (germline): LGHNA, YSLEER. The CDR3 contains 13 residues. CDR3 sequence: CASSQVPGDEQYF. DNA for the CDR3: TGCGCCAGCAGCCAAGTGCCCGGGGACGAGCAGTACTTC.

This clone was detected once. V and J are TRBV29-1 and TRBJ2-2; D is ambiguous. V was cut by 7 bases and J by 1 base, with 13 bases left in between. Germline CDR1 SQVTM, CDR2 ANQGSEA. This CDR3 region has 14 residues. DNA of the CDR3: TGCAGCGCCACCCTCCCCCGGAACACCGGGGAGCTGTTTTTT. Its protein is CSATLPRNTGELFF.

This chain connects TRBV4-1 to TRBJ2-5; either TRBD1 or TRBD2 may fit D (6 bases each). The DNA matches TRBJ2-7 better at its end, which makes the J call doubtful. The germline CDR1 and CDR2 sequences are MGHRA and YSYEKL. CDR3 size: 13 residues. The CDR3 reads CASSPEGEAEQYF. The CDR3 nucleotides read TGCGCCAGCAGCCCGGAGGGGGAGGCCGAGCAGTACTTC.

The chain couples TRBV4-1 to TRBJ2-4, with 9 bases that match TRBD1. This CDR3 has 18 amino acids. V was clipped by 3 bases and J by 7 bases; unmatched bases: 16. Germline V gene data show CDR1 as MGHRA and CDR2 as YSYEKL. This chain's CDR3 is CASSHPRQGDGSFNIQYF. The DNA of the CDR3 is TGCGCCAGCAGCCACCCTCGACAGGGGGACGGTTCTTTTAACATTCAGTACTTC.

The genes are TRBV7-2 and TRBJ2-5; TRBD2 aligns across 9 bases. The CDR3 is 17 residues long. Per the germline V gene, CDR1 is SGHTA and CDR2 is FQGNSA. The V segment lost 1 base and the J segment 5 bases; nucleotides outside the gene matches: 11. In DNA, the CDR3 is TGTGCCAGCAGCTTAGTCCCTAGCGGGACCTTTGGGGAGACCCAGTACTTC. This gives the protein CASSLVPSGTFGETQYF.

This chain joins TRBV9 and TRBJ2-3, with TRBD2 matching over 12 bases. Germline lookup yields CDR1 SGDLS and CDR2 YYNGEE. The CDR3 runs to 14 residues. The V and J ends lost 3 bases and 8 bases, in that order; junction bases with no gene match: 4. In DNA form, the CDR3 reads TGTGCCAGCAGCGAGACGGGACTAGCGGGTACGCAGTATTTT. The encoded protein is CASSETGLAGTQYF.

The chain couples TRBV15 to TRBJ2-2; TRBD2 aligns across 13 bases. CDR1 is LNHNV and CDR2 is YYDKDF in the germline V gene (reference sequence). The J segment lost 5 bases and the V segment lost 1 base, leaving 7 bases of the junction unmatched. The CDR3 loop spans 18 amino acids. The CDR3 sequence: CATSRVRTSGRDTGELFF. DNA of the CDR3: TGTGCCACCAGCAGAGTTCGCACTAGCGGGAGGGATACCGGGGAGCTGTTTTTT. Full variable domain (remainder filled in from reference TRBV15 and TRBJ2-2): DAMVIQNPRYQVTQFGKPVTLSCSQTLNHNVMYWYQQKSSQAPKLLFHYYDKDFNNEADTPDNFQSRRPNTSFCFLDIRSPGLGDTAMYLCATSRVRTSGRDTGELFFGEGSRLTVL.

This chain joins TRBV11-2 and TRBJ2-1, with 8 bases fitting TRBD2. CDR1 and CDR2 (germline): SGHAT, FQNNGV. The CDR3 has 15 amino acids. V lost 5 bases to trimming and J lost 3 bases; unmatched junction nucleotides: 6. This CDR3 reads CASSLRAGVYNEQFF. For the CDR3, the DNA is TGTGCCAGCAGCCTCCGAGCGGGAGTCTACAATGAGCAGTTCTTC.

CDR3 DNA sequence: TGTGCCAGCAGTTCCCTGGCAGGGAACAATCAGCCCCAGCATTTT. Protein sequence: CASSSLAGNNQPQHF. The V call is TRBV6-5, the J call TRBJ1-5; D is perhaps TRBD1 (5 bases). The CDR3 is 15 residues long. Trimming removed 4 bases at V and 3 bases at J, with 13 bases between. Looked up from germline, CDR1 is MNHEY and CDR2 is SVGAGI.